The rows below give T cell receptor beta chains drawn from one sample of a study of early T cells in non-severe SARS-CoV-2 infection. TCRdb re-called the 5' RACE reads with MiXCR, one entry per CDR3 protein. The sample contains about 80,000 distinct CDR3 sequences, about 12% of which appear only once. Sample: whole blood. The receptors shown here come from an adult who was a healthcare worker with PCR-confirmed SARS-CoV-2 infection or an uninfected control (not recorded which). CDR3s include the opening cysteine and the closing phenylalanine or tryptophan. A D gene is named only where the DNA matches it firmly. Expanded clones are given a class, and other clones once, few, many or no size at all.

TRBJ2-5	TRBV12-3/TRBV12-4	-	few	CASVGGGETQYF	TGTGCCAGCGTAGGAGGTGGAGAGACCCAGTACTTC
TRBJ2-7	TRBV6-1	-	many	CASSEGAAGSLPYEQYF	TGTGCCAGCAGTGAAGGAGCAGCGGGCTCTCTTCCCTACGAGCAGTACTTC
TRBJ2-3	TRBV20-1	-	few	CSARVIGTDTQYF	TGCAGTGCTAGAGTAATCGGGACAGATACGCAGTATTTT
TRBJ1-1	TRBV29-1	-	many	CSVGRGNTEAFF	TGCAGCGTTGGTAGGGGAAACACTGAAGCTTTCTTT
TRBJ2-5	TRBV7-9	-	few	CASSRRPQETQYF	TGTGCCAGCAGCCGGCGACCCCAAGAGACCCAGTACTTC
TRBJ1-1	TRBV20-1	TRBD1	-	CSARGGQGREAFF	TGCAGTGCTAGAGGGGGACAGGGAAGGGAAGCTTTCTTT
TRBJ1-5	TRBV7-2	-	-	CASSLGETGPGAQHF	TGTGCCAGCAGCTTAGGAGAGACAGGCCCGGGGGCCCAGCATTTT
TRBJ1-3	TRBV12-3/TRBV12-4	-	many	CASSPRGDSGNTIYF	TGTGCCAGCAGTCCCAGGGGAGACTCTGGAAACACCATATATTTT
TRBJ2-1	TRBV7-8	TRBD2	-	CASSLVILAGGHEQFF	TGTGCCAGCAGCTTAGTGATTCTAGCGGGAGGGCACGAGCAGTTCTTC
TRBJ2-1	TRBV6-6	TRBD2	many	CASSYSGLAGIYNEQFF	TGTGCCAGCAGTTACTCGGGTCTAGCGGGGATCTACAATGAGCAGTTCTTC
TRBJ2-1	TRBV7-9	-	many	CASSLLSSTYNEQFF	TGTGCCAGCAGCTTACTCTCAAGTACCTACAATGAGCAGTTCTTC
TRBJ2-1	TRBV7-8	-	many	CAGDNEQFF	TGTGCGGGAGACAATGAGCAGTTCTTC
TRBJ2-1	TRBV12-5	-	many	CASGLAKVSRAEQFF	TGTGCTAGTGGTTTGGCAAAGGTGTCAAGAGCCGAGCAGTTCTTC
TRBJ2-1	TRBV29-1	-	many	CSVLKGSFTYNEQFF	TGCAGCGTTCTCAAGGGCAGCTTCACCTACAATGAGCAGTTCTTC
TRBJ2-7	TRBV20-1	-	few	CSARSQLEQYF	TGCAGTGCTAGGTCCCAACTCGAGCAGTACTTC
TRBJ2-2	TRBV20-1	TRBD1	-	CSALGQGAFGTGELFF	TGCAGCGCCCTGGGACAGGGGGCATTTGGAACCGGGGAGCTGTTTTTT
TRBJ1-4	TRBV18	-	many	CASSPPSAGLKEKLFF	TGTGCCAGCTCACCACCTTCGGCAGGGCTTAAGGAAAAACTGTTTTTT
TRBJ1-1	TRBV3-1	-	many	CASSQVGENTEAFF	TGTGCCAGCAGCCAAGTGGGGGAGAACACTGAAGCTTTCTTT
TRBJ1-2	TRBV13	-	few	CASSFTYEEPIPTGGYTF	TGTGCCAGCAGCTTCACATATGAGGAACCTATACCCACGGGAGGCTACACCTTC
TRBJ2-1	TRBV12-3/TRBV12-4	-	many	CASSFRRDSPNEQFF	TGTGCCAGCAGTTTTCGACGGGATTCTCCCAATGAGCAGTTCTTC
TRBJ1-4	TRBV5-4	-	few	CASSLAADEKLFF	TGTGCCAGCAGCTTGGCTGCGGATGAAAAACTGTTTTTT
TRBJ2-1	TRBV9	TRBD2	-	CASSVGTNSLAGDNEQFF	TGTGCCAGCAGCGTAGGAACTAATAGCCTAGCGGGAGACAATGAGCAGTTCTTC
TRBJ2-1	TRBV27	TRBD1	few	CASRAQGAIGNEQFF	TGTGCCAGCAGAGCCCAGGGGGCGATCGGCAATGAGCAGTTCTTC
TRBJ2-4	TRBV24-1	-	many	CATRIGIRVEENIQYF	TGTGCCACCAGGATCGGAATCAGGGTGGAAGAAAACATTCAGTACTTC
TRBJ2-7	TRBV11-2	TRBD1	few	CASSLEWVTGTTYEQYF	TGTGCCAGCAGCTTAGAATGGGTGACAGGGACAACCTACGAGCAGTACTTC
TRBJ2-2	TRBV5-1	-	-	CASSFSMLPTTGELFF	TGCGCCAGCAGCTTCTCAATGCTGCCGACCACCGGGGAGCTGTTTTTT
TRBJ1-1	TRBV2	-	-	CAGGTNPNTEAFF	TGTGCCGGGGGAACAAACCCTAACACTGAAGCTTTCTTT
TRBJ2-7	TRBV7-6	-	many	CASSLPGHYEQYF	TGTGCCAGCAGCTTACCGGGGCACTACGAGCAGTACTTC
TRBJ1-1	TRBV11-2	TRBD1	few	CASSLVGQGNTEAFF	TGTGCCAGCAGCTTAGTGGGACAGGGAAACACTGAAGCTTTCTTT
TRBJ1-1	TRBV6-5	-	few	CASSYSLAGVEAFF	TGTGCCAGCAGTTACTCTTTAGCAGGGGTTGAAGCTTTCTTT
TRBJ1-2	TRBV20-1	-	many	CSAAKQGSIGYTF	TGCAGTGCTGCCAAGCAGGGGTCGATAGGCTACACCTTC
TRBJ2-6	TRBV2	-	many	CASRQGFSGANVLTF	TGTGCCAGCAGACAGGGATTCTCTGGGGCCAACGTCCTGACTTTC
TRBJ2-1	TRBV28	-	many	CASSLWSGPENNEQFF	TGTGCCAGCAGTTTATGGAGCGGCCCCGAAAACAATGAGCAGTTCTTC
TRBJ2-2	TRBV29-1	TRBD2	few	CSGSGLAGHTGELFF	TGCAGCGGATCCGGACTAGCGGGACACACCGGGGAGCTGTTTTTT
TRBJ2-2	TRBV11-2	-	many	CASSLIGNTGELFF	TGTGCCAGCAGCTTAATAGGAAACACCGGGGAGCTGTTTTTT
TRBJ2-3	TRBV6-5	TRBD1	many	CASRAYWGQGTDTQYF	TGTGCCAGCAGAGCTTACTGGGGACAGGGGACAGATACGCAGTATTTT
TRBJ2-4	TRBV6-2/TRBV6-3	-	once	CASKRASVDIQYF	TGTGCCAGCAAGCGAGCTAGCGTGGACATTCAGTACTTC
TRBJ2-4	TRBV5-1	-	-	CASSLGGPKNIQYF	TGCGCCAGCAGCTTGGGGGGGCCCAAAAACATTCAGTACTTC
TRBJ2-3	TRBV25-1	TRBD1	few	CASSRQGAYTQYF	TGTGCCAGCAGCAGACAGGGGGCGTATACGCAGTATTTT
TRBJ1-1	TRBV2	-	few	CASRVGHQNTEAFF	TGTGCCAGCAGGGTGGGACATCAGAACACTGAAGCTTTCTTT